A selection of T cell receptor beta chains follows, all from one sample in a study of T cells after somatic rescue of genetic block. The table came from immunoSEQ multiplex PCR; TCRdb's copy has only in-frame clones and leaves some out. This table has about 11,000 clones, about 74% appearing once. Sequenced material: peripheral blood mononuclear cells (PBMCs). These receptors were obtained from a boy under 18. Each CDR3 is given with its conserved first and last residue. D genes are given only for firm matches. Expanded clones get a size class; other rows say once, few or many, or leave the size out.

j_gene	abundance	v_gene	d_gene	len	CDR3aa	CDR3nt
TRBJ2-7	NA	TRBV6-5	TRBD1	15	CASSYWGQSSYEQYF	TGTGCCAGCAGTTACTGGGGACAGAGCTCCTACGAGCAGTACTTC
TRBJ2-5	NA	TRBV5-8	NA	15	CASSLGRAWEETQYF	TGTGCCAGCAGCTTAGGCAGGGCCTGGGAAGAGACCCAGTACTTC
TRBJ2-7	once	TRBV7-9	TRBD1	14	CASSRGQGNGEQYF	TGTGCCAGCAGCCGCGGACAGGGGAATGGTGAGCAGTACTTC
TRBJ2-1	NA	TRBV6-1	NA	14	CASSFRRGVGEQFF	TGTGCCAGCAGTTTCCGCAGGGGAGTCGGTGAGCAGTTCTTC
TRBJ1-2	NA	TRBV28	NA	13	CASSLGGHYGYTF	TGTGCCAGCAGTTTAGGGGGCCACTATGGCTACACCTTC
TRBJ2-1	NA	TRBV4-1	NA	15	CASSPVELSYNEQFF	TGCGCCAGCAGCCCGGTAGAACTTTCGTATAATGAGCAGTTCTTC
TRBJ1-5	NA	TRBV6-6	NA	14	CASSYKRGDQPQHF	TGTGCCAGCAGTTACAAAAGAGGTGATCAGCCCCAGCATTTT
TRBJ2-5	NA	TRBV7-9	TRBD1	17	CASSLAQWTGNRGTQYF	TGTGCCAGCAGCTTAGCGCAGTGGACAGGGAATCGGGGGACCCAGTACTTC
TRBJ1-3	NA	TRBV6-5	NA	15	CASSYGGQRGNTIYF	TGTGCCAGCAGTTATGGGGGGCAAAGGGGAAACACCATATATTTT
TRBJ2-5	NA	TRBV18	TRBD2	16	CASSRTSGSYQETQYF	TGTGCCAGCTCCAGGACTAGCGGGAGTTACCAAGAGACCCAGTACTTC
TRBJ1-1	NA	TRBV28	TRBD1	18	CASSWGLEGAEQDTEAFF	TGTGCCAGCAGTTGGGGATTGGAGGGGGCCGAGCAGGACACTGAAGCTTTCTTT
TRBJ2-7	NA	TRBV12-5	NA	12	CASGPEPYEQYF	TGTGCTAGTGGTCCGGAACCCTACGAGCAGTACTTC